This record looks at one T cell receptor (beta chain) sequence and its context. The antigen is unknown. This sample was taken from a study of cytomegalovirus exposure and HLA in healthy donors. Study overall: The same platform used for the approximately 670 first-cohort repertoires was also used for the 120 or so validation repertoires, as a later analysis reported.

Overall study findings and caveats: Both high specificity and high sensitivity reportedly marked the classifier's diagnosis of cytomegalovirus status. Some TCR beta chains (roughly 150 of them) were listed as cytomegalovirus-associated. Specific recognition of CMV antigens was confirmed in vitro for a few chains (all CMV-associated).

Only in-frame clones appear in the TCRdb table, and some are missing; sequencing was by immunoSEQ multiplex PCR. The table has 120,000 or so clones, about 90% seen once; the top ten hold less than 2%. Germline assignment: CDR1 SGHNT and CDR2 YYREEE (reference sequence). The CDR3 loop spans 17 amino acids. The V gene end was trimmed by 0 bases and the J gene end by 5 bases; junction bases not matched to a gene: 9. V gene TRBV5-4 combines with J gene TRBJ2-5, with 11 nucleotides matching TRBD1. This sequence was found in a woman under 30 in good health and CMV-seronegative. The material sequenced was PBMCs. The CDR3 here is CASSLAMGQGVSETQYF. Written as DNA, the CDR3 is TGTGCCAGCAGCTTGGCCATGGGACAGGGGGTTTCGGAGACCCAGTACTTC.